The rows below give T cell receptor beta chains drawn from one sample of a study of T cells in localized non-small cell lung cancer. Method: immunoSEQ multiplex PCR; TCRdb's copy keeps in-frame clones and lacks some. The sample shows about 22,000 clones, roughly nine tenths of them seen only once. The sample consisted of PBMCs, taken before any cancer treatment. All receptors come from a man aged 40 to 75 with stage II squamous cell lung carcinoma. CDR3s include the opening cysteine and the closing phenylalanine or tryptophan. A D gene is named only where the DNA matches it firmly. Rows give clone size only sometimes, using once, few, many, or a class for an expanded clone.

DNA: TGTGCCAGCAGCTTGACAAATGAGCAGTTCTTC
CDR3: CASSLTNEQFF
D: NA
size: NA
V: TRBV5-4
J: TRBJ2-1

DNA: TGTGCCAGCAGCGTAGGCCCCTCTGGAAACACCATATATTTT
CDR3: CASSVGPSGNTIYF
D: NA
size: NA
V: TRBV9
J: TRBJ1-3

DNA: TGTGCCAGCAGTGCGAGACAGGCCCCCAATCAGCCCCAGCATTTT
CDR3: CASSARQAPNQPQHF
D: NA
size: NA
V: TRBV6-1
J: TRBJ1-5

DNA: TGTGCCTGGAGTGTAGGACCGCAGGGTAATTCACCCCTCCACTTT
CDR3: CAWSVGPQGNSPLHF
D: NA
size: once
V: TRBV30
J: TRBJ1-6

DNA: TGTGCCAGCAGTGGGACAGAGCTGGATGAGCAGTACTTC
CDR3: CASSGTELDEQYF
D: TRBD1
size: NA
V: TRBV6-5
J: TRBJ2-7

DNA: TGTGCCAGCAGCTTTACCACGGGACTATACACCGGGGAGCTGTTTTTT
CDR3: CASSFTTGLYTGELFF
D: TRBD2
size: NA
V: TRBV5-5
J: TRBJ2-2

DNA: TGTGCCAGCAGTGAAGCGTATTCAGAGCTTATGAGCTCCTACGAGCAGTACTTC
CDR3: CASSEAYSELMSSYEQYF
D: NA
size: NA
V: TRBV6-1
J: TRBJ2-7

DNA: TGTGCCAGCAGCCCCGGGGGGGTTCATGAGCAGTTCTTC
CDR3: CASSPGGVHEQFF
D: TRBD2
size: NA
V: TRBV5-5
J: TRBJ2-1

DNA: TGTGCCAGCAGACCGAGCGGACTAGGGTACGAGCAGTACTTC
CDR3: CASRPSGLGYEQYF
D: TRBD2
size: NA
V: TRBV25-1
J: TRBJ2-7

DNA: TGTGCCAGCACCCGGACTAGCGGGAATTCCTACGAGCAGTACTTC
CDR3: CASTRTSGNSYEQYF
D: TRBD2
size: large
V: TRBV28
J: TRBJ2-7

DNA: TGTGCCAGCAGTTATAGAGACAGGGCGAGAGATACGCAGTATTTT
CDR3: CASSYRDRARDTQYF
D: TRBD1
size: NA
V: TRBV6-5
J: TRBJ2-3

DNA: TGTGCCTGGAGTGTTCCGGGGGCAGGGAACACTGAAGCTTTCTTT
CDR3: CAWSVPGAGNTEAFF
D: NA
size: few
V: TRBV30
J: TRBJ1-1

DNA: TGTGCCAGCACTTCGGCGGGGGGCCCCTACAATGAGCAGTTCTTC
CDR3: CASTSAGGPYNEQFF
D: TRBD2
size: NA
V: TRBV6-5
J: TRBJ2-1

DNA: TGTGCCTGGAGTAAAACTAGCGGGGTTCAAGAGACCCAGTACTTC
CDR3: CAWSKTSGVQETQYF
D: TRBD2
size: NA
V: TRBV30
J: TRBJ2-5

DNA: TGTGCCAGCTCACCAAGTCAGTCGGCAGTGCGGCGGGGGGTCCAAGAGACCCAGTACTTC
CDR3: CASSPSQSAVRRGVQETQYF
D: TRBD2
size: NA
V: TRBV18
J: TRBJ2-5

DNA: TGTGCCAGCAGCCCCCACGGGGGCGGTGGAAACACCATATATTTT
CDR3: CASSPHGGGGNTIYF
D: NA
size: NA
V: TRBV5-6
J: TRBJ1-3

DNA: TGTGCCACCAGCAGAGGGCGCGGGAGAGGGGGCACAGATACGCAGTATTTT
CDR3: CATSRGRGRGGTDTQYF
D: TRBD2
size: NA
V: TRBV15
J: TRBJ2-3

DNA: TGTGCCAGCAGCCGGGGCTTCACAGATACGCAGTATTTT
CDR3: CASSRGFTDTQYF
D: NA
size: NA
V: TRBV9
J: TRBJ2-3

DNA: TGCGCCAGCAGTGACTCTCGGGAGCCAACAAGGGAAAAACTGTTTTTT
CDR3: CASSDSREPTREKLFF
D: NA
size: NA
V: TRBV10-1
J: TRBJ1-4

DNA: TGCGCCAGCAGCCTGACAGCAGGGGACTCCTACAATGAGCAGTTCTTC
CDR3: CASSLTAGDSYNEQFF
D: NA
size: NA
V: TRBV5-1
J: TRBJ2-1

DNA: TGTGCCAGCAGCCGATACAGGGGTGGAGAGACCCAGTACTTC
CDR3: CASSRYRGGETQYF
D: TRBD1
size: NA
V: TRBV7-2
J: TRBJ2-5

DNA: TGTGCCAGCAGTTACGGGGAAAGAAACACTGAAGCTTTCTTT
CDR3: CASSYGERNTEAFF
D: NA
size: NA
V: TRBV6-5
J: TRBJ1-1

DNA: TGTGCCAGCACCCTGGGCCCGAACACTGAAGCTTTCTTT
CDR3: CASTLGPNTEAFF
D: NA
size: NA
V: TRBV6-1
J: TRBJ1-1

DNA: TGTGCCAGCAAGGCGGCTACGGGAGGCTACACCTTC
CDR3: CASKAATGGYTF
D: NA
size: NA
V: TRBV6-6
J: TRBJ1-2

DNA: TGTGCCAGCAGTTTCCTAGCGGGGGGATACACAGATACGCAGTATTTT
CDR3: CASSFLAGGYTDTQYF
D: TRBD2
size: few
V: TRBV6-5
J: TRBJ2-3

DNA: TGTGCCAGTCGTTGGGACAGGGGGAACTATGGCTACACCTTC
CDR3: CASRWDRGNYGYTF
D: TRBD1
size: NA
V: TRBV19
J: TRBJ1-2

DNA: TGTGCCAGCAGCCTAAGGGGGTTCCCAGGGGAGCTGTTTTTT
CDR3: CASSLRGFPGELFF
D: NA
size: NA
V: TRBV13
J: TRBJ2-2

DNA: TGCGCCAGCAGCCCCGGGACTACAGGGTCCCATGAGCAGTTCTTC
CDR3: CASSPGTTGSHEQFF
D: NA
size: NA
V: TRBV5-1
J: TRBJ2-1

DNA: TGTGCCAGCAGCCAAGATCTGGGACAGGGGAGTTCACCCCTCCACTTT
CDR3: CASSQDLGQGSSPLHF
D: TRBD1
size: few
V: TRBV4-2
J: TRBJ1-6

DNA: TGTGCCAGCAGTTACAAGGACACTGAAGCTTTCTTT
CDR3: CASSYKDTEAFF
D: NA
size: NA
V: TRBV6-5
J: TRBJ1-1

DNA: TGTGCCAGTAGAGACCGGGCGTATAGCAATCAGCCCCAGCATTTT
CDR3: CASRDRAYSNQPQHF
D: NA
size: NA
V: TRBV19
J: TRBJ1-5

DNA: TGCGCCAGCAGCTTAAACTTAGATACCACTGAAGCTTTCTTT
CDR3: CASSLNLDTTEAFF
D: NA
size: NA
V: TRBV5-1
J: TRBJ1-1

DNA: TGTGCCAGCGGCGGACGGAGTAGTCCCTACGAGCAGTACTTC
CDR3: CASGGRSSPYEQYF
D: NA
size: few
V: TRBV6-5
J: TRBJ2-7

DNA: TGTGCCAGCAGTTTATTTAGCGGGAGGGATGGGGATACGCAGTATTTT
CDR3: CASSLFSGRDGDTQYF
D: TRBD2
size: NA
V: TRBV27
J: TRBJ2-3

DNA: TGTGCCAGCAGGGGATCAGATAATTCACCCCTCCACTTT
CDR3: CASRGSDNSPLHF
D: NA
size: NA
V: TRBV6-5
J: TRBJ1-6

DNA: TGTGCCAGCAGCCCGAATACAGGGGGGACTGAAGCTTTCTTT
CDR3: CASSPNTGGTEAFF
D: TRBD1
size: NA
V: TRBV9
J: TRBJ1-1

DNA: TGTGCCATCAGTGGCCGACTAGCGGGAGAACAAGAGACCCAGTACTTC
CDR3: CAISGRLAGEQETQYF
D: TRBD2
size: once
V: TRBV10-3
J: TRBJ2-5

DNA: TGTGCCAGCAGCCCTCGGGTCGGGAATCGGTCGAATAGCACAGATACGCAGTATTTT
CDR3: CASSPRVGNRSNSTDTQYF
D: NA
size: NA
V: TRBV9
J: TRBJ2-3

DNA: TGTGCCAGCAGTCCTTACGGGACTAGCGGGGGGAGAGAGACCCAGTACTTC
CDR3: CASSPYGTSGGRETQYF
D: TRBD2
size: NA
V: TRBV2
J: TRBJ2-5

DNA: TGTGCCAGCAGCGTTACCAGTCGGCTCACCTTC
CDR3: CASSVTSRLTF
D: NA
size: NA
V: TRBV9
J: TRBJ1-2

DNA: TGTGCCAGCAGTGATCCGGGACAAACTCAGCCCCAGCATTTT
CDR3: CASSDPGQTQPQHF
D: NA
size: NA
V: TRBV6-1
J: TRBJ1-5

DNA: TGTGCCAGCAGTTCCGGACAGGGCATTCAGCCCCAGCATTTT
CDR3: CASSSGQGIQPQHF
D: TRBD1
size: NA
V: TRBV27
J: TRBJ1-5

DNA: TGCGCCAGCAGCTCCCGACAGGGATTTGCTGAAGCTTTCTTT
CDR3: CASSSRQGFAEAFF
D: TRBD1
size: NA
V: TRBV5-1
J: TRBJ1-1

DNA: TGCACCAGCAGGCAGACGGCACAAAGTCGGGCCAACGTCCTGACTTTC
CDR3: CTSRQTAQSRANVLTF
D: NA
size: NA
V: TRBV1
J: TRBJ2-6

DNA: TGTGCCAGCCTGGGACTACCTAACAATGAGCAGTTCTTC
CDR3: CASLGLPNNEQFF
D: TRBD2
size: NA
V: TRBV28
J: TRBJ2-1

DNA: TGTGCCAGTAGCGGACAGGGGGATTCACCCCTCCACTTT
CDR3: CASSGQGDSPLHF
D: TRBD1
size: NA
V: TRBV19
J: TRBJ1-6

DNA: TGTGCCAGCAGCAATGACAGGGGAGCTGGAAACACCATATATTTT
CDR3: CASSNDRGAGNTIYF
D: TRBD1
size: NA
V: TRBV9
J: TRBJ1-3

DNA: TGTGCCAGTAGTCTAGGTTGGGGGTCATCTGGCGAAGAGACCCAGTACTTC
CDR3: CASSLGWGSSGEETQYF
D: NA
size: NA
V: TRBV19
J: TRBJ2-5

DNA: TGTGCCAGCAGTCAAGGAACGGGACTAGGAAACAATGAGCAGTTCTTC
CDR3: CASSQGTGLGNNEQFF
D: TRBD2
size: NA
V: TRBV11-3
J: TRBJ2-1

DNA: TGTGCCAGCTCACCATGGGAGACCTACGAGCAGTACTTC
CDR3: CASSPWETYEQYF
D: NA
size: NA
V: TRBV18
J: TRBJ2-7

DNA: TGTGCCAGCAGCGTAGGACTAGCGGGGGGGAACGGAGATACGCAGTATTTT
CDR3: CASSVGLAGGNGDTQYF
D: TRBD2
size: NA
V: TRBV9
J: TRBJ2-3

DNA: TGTGCCAGTAGTATTTGGGGGGCTGGGAGCTCCTACAATGAGCAGTTCTTC
CDR3: CASSIWGAGSSYNEQFF
D: NA
size: NA
V: TRBV19
J: TRBJ2-1

DNA: TGTGCCAGCACTCAGAGGCAGGCGGCGGGCAATGAGCAGTTCTTC
CDR3: CASTQRQAAGNEQFF
D: NA
size: NA
V: TRBV6-1
J: TRBJ2-1

DNA: TGTGCCAGCAGTTTAACAGGAGCTAACTATGGCTACACCTTC
CDR3: CASSLTGANYGYTF
D: NA
size: NA
V: TRBV28
J: TRBJ1-2

DNA: TGTGCCAGCAGTGCGCCGAACACTGAAGCTTTCTTT
CDR3: CASSAPNTEAFF
D: NA
size: NA
V: TRBV2
J: TRBJ1-1

DNA: TGTGCTAGCAGCCATCTCGGACAGGGATCCTACGAGCAGTACTTC
CDR3: CASSHLGQGSYEQYF
D: TRBD1
size: NA
V: TRBV4-2
J: TRBJ2-7

DNA: TGTGCCAGTAGTATAAAACCTAATAACATCTTTCACTATGGCTACACCTTC
CDR3: CASSIKPNNIFHYGYTF
D: NA
size: NA
V: TRBV19
J: TRBJ1-2

DNA: TGCGCCAGCAGCCCCGACTCGGGCAATGAGCAGTTCTTC
CDR3: CASSPDSGNEQFF
D: NA
size: NA
V: TRBV5-1
J: TRBJ2-1